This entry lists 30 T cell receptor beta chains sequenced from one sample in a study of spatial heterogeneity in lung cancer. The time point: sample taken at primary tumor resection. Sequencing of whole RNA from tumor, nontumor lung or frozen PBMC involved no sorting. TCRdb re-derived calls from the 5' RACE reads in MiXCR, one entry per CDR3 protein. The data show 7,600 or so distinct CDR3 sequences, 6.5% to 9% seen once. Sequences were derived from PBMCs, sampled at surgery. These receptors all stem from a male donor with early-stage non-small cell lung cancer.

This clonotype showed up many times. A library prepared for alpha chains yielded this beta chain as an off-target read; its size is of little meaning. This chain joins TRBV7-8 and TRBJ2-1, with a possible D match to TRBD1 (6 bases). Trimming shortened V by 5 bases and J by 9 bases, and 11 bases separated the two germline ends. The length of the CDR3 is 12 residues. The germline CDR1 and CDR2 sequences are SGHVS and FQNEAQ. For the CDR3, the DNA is TGTGCCAGCAGCCCGGGACAAGTTGAGCAGTTCTTC. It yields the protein CASSPGQVEQFF.

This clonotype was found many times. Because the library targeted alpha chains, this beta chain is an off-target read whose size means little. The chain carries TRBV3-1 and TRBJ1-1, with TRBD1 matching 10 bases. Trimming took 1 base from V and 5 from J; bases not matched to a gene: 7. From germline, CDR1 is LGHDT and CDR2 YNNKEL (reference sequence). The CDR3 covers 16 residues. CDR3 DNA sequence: TGTGCCAGCAGCCAAGCTAGGGACAGGGGAGGTACTGAAGCTTTCTTT. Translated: CASSQARDRGGTEAFF.

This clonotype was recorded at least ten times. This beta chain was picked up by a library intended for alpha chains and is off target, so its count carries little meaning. CDR3 region: CASSQAGQIAEAFF. CDR3 DNA sequence: TGTGCCAGCAGCCAAGCTGGTCAGATCGCTGAAGCTTTCTTT. This rearrangement joins TRBV4-2 to TRBJ1-1; unclear D gene. Germline V gene lookup returns CDR1 LGHNA and CDR2 YNFKEQ. Trimming took off 1 base at V and 6 bases at J, with 12 bases between the two ends. The CDR3 length is 14 residues.

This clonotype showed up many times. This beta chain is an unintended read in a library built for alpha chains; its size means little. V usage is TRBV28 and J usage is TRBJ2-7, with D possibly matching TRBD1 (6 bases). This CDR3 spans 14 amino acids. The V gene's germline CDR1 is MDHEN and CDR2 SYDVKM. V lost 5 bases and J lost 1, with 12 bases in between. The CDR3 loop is CASSILRGSYEQYF. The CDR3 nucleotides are TGTGCCAGCAGTATTCTCAGGGGATCCTACGAGCAGTACTTC.

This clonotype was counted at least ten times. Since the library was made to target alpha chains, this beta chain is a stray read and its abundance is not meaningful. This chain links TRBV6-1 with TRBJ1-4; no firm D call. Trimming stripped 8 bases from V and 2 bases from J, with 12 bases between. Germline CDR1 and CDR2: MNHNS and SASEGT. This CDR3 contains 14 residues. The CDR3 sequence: CASRRFGTNEKLFF. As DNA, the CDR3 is TGTGCCAGCCGCAGGTTCGGGACTAATGAAAAACTGTTTTTT.

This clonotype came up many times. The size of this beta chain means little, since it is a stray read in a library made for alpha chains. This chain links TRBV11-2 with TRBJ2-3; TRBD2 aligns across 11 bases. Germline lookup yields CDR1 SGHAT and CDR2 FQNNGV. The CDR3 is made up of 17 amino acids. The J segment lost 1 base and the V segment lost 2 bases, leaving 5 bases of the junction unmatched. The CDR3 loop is CASSLISGRAGTDTQYF. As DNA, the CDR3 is TGTGCCAGCAGCTTAATTAGCGGGAGGGCCGGCACAGATACGCAGTATTTT.

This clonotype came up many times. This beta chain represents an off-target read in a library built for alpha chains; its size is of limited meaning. The CDR3 nucleotides read TGTGCCAGCAGTGAAGCCCCAGGGGAATACGAGCAGTACTTC. Amino acid sequence: CASSEAPGEYEQYF. This chain connects TRBV2 to TRBJ2-7, with TRBD1 as a possible D gene (6 bases). This CDR3 comprises 14 residues. Deletions cut 0 bases from V and 4 bases from J, with 10 bases between. The germline V gene encodes CDR1 SNHLY and CDR2 FYNNEI. The full variable domain, completed using reference TRBV2 and TRBJ2-7, is EPEVTQTPSHQVTQMGQEVILRCVPISNHLYFYWYRQILGQKVEFLVSFYNNEISEKSEIFDDQFSVERPDGSNFTLKIRSTKLEDSAMYFCASSEAPGEYEQYFGPGTRLTVT.

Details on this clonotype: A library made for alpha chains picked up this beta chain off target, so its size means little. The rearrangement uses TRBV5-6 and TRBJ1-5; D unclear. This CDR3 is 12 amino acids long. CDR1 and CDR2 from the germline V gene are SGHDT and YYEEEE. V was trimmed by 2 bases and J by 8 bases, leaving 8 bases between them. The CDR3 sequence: CASSFSGEPQHF. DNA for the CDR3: TGTGCCAGCAGCTTTTCAGGAGAGCCCCAGCATTTT. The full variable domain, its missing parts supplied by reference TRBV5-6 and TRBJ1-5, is DAGVTQSPTHLIKTRGQQVTLRCSPKSGHDTVSWYQQALGQGPQFIFQYYEEEERQRGNFPDRFSGHQFPNYSSELNVNALLLGDSALYLCASSFSGEPQHFGDGTRLSIL.

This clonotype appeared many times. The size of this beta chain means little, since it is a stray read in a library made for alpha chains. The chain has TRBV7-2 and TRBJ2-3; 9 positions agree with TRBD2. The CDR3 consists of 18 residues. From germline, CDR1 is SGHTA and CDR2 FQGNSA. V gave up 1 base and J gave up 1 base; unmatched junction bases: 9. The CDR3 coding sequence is TGTGCCAGCAGCTTAGAGGCGTTAGCGGGAGCAGGCACAGATACGCAGTATTTT. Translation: CASSLEALAGAGTDTQYF.

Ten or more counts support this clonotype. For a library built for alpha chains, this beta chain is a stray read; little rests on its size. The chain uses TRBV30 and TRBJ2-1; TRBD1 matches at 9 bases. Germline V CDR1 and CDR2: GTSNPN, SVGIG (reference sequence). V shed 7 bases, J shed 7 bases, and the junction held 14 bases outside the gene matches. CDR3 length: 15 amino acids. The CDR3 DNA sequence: TGTGCCTCCGACTCCGGGACAGGGCTTGGGAATGAGCAGTTCTTC. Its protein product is CASDSGTGLGNEQFF. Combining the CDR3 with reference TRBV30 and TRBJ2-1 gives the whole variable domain SQTIHQWPATLVQPVGSPLSLECTVEGTSNPNLYWYRQAAGRGLQLLFYSVGIGQISSEVPQNLSASRPQDRQFILSSKKLLLSDSGFYLCASDSGTGLGNEQFFGPGTRLTVL.

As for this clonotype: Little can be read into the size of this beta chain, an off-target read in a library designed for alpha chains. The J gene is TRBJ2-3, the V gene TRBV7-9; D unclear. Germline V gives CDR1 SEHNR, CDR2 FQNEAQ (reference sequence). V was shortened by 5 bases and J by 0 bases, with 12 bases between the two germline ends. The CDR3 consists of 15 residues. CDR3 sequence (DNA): TGTGCCAGCAGCGAAAGCCATTCTAGCACAGATACGCAGTATTTT. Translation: CASSESHSSTDTQYF.

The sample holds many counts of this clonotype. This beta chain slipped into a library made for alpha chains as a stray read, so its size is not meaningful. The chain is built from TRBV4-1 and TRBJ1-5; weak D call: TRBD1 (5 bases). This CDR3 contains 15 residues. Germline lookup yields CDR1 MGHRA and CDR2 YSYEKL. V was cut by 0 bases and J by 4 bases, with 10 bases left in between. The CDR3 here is CASSQETGLNQPQHF. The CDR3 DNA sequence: TGCGCCAGCAGCCAAGAAACAGGACTTAATCAGCCCCAGCATTTT.

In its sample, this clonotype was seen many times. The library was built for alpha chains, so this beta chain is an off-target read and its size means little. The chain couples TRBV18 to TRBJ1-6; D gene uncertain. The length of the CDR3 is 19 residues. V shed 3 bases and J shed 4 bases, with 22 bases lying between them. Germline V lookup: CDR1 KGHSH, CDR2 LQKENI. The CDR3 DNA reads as TGTGCCAGCTCACCTATGCGGTTGGGGATCGCGTCGTATAATTCACCCCTCCACTTT. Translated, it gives CASSPMRLGIASYNSPLHF.

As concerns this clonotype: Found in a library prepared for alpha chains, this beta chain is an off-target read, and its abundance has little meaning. In DNA, the CDR3 is TGTGCCAGCAGCTCCCGATTGGGGGGTGGCGAAAAACTGTTTTTT. This translates into CASSSRLGGGEKLFF. V is TRBV7-2 and J is TRBJ1-4; weak D call: TRBD1 (5 bases). Germline V gene data show CDR1 as SGHTA and CDR2 as FQGNSA. The CDR3 is 15 amino acids. V lost 4 bases to trimming and J lost 8 bases, with 17 bases between them.

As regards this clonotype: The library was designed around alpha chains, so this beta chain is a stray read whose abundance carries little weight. The CDR3 loop reads CASTSPGTGGGSYEQYV. The DNA of the CDR3 is TGTGCCAGCACCAGCCCCGGGACAGGGGGCGGATCTTACGAGCAGTACGTC. This chain links TRBV6-5 with TRBJ2-7; TRBD1 matches 12 bases. The CDR3 is made up of 17 amino acids. Trimming cost V 7 bases and J 4 bases; bases outside gene matches: 14. The germline V gene encodes CDR1 MNHEY and CDR2 SVGAGI.

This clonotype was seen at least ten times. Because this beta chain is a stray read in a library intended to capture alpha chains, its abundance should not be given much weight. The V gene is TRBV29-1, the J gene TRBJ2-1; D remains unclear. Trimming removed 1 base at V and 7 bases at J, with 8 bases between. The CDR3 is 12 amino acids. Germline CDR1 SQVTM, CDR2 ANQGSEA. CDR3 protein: CSVEAVGNEQFF. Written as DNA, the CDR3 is TGCAGCGTTGAAGCGGTCGGGAATGAGCAGTTCTTC.

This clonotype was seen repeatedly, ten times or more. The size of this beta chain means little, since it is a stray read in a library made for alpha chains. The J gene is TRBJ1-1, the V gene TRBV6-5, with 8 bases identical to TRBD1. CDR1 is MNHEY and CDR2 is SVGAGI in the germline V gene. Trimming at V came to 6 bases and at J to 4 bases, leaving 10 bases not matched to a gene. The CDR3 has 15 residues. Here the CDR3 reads CASRRFQGAATEAFF. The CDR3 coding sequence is TGTGCCAGCAGGAGATTTCAGGGGGCGGCCACTGAAGCTTTCTTT.

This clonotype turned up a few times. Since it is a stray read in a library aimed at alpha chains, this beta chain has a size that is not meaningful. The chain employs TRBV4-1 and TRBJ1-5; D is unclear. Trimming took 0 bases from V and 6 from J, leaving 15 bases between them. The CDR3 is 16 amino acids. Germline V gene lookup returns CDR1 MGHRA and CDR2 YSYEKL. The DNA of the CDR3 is TGCGCCAGCAGCCAAGATACCGGTTCCGGCCCTCAGCCCCAGCATTTT. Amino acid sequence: CASSQDTGSGPQPQHF.

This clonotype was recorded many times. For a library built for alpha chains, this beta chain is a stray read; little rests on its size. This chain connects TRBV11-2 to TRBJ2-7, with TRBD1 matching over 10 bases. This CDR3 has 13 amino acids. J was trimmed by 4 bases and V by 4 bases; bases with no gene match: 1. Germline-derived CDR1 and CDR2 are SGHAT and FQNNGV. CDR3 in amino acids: CASSSDRGYEQYV. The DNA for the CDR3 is TGTGCCAGCAGCTCGGACAGGGGGTACGAGCAGTACGTC.

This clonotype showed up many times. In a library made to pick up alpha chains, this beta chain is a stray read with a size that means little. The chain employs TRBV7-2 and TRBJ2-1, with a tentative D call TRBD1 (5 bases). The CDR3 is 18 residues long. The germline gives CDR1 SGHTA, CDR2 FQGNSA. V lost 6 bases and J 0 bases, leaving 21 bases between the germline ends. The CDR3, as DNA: TGTGCCAGCAGACGTCCTGTAGGTCAGGGAAGCTCCTACAATGAGCAGTTCTTC. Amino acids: CASRRPVGQGSSYNEQFF.

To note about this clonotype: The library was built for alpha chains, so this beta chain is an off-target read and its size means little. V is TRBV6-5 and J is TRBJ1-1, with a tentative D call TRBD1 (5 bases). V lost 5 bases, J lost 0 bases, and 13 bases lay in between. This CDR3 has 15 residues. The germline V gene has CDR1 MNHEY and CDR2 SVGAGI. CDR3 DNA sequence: TGTGCCAGCAGTCGACCGACAGCGCTGAACACTGAAGCTTTCTTT. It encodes CASSRPTALNTEAFF.

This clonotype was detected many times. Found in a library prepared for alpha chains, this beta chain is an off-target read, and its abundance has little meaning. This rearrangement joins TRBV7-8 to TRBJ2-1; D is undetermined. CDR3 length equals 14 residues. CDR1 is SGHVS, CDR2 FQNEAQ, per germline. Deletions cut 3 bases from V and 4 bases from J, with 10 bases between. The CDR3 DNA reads TGTGCCAGCAGCTTCAGTGAAAGTTACAATGAGCAGTTCTTC. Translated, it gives CASSFSESYNEQFF.

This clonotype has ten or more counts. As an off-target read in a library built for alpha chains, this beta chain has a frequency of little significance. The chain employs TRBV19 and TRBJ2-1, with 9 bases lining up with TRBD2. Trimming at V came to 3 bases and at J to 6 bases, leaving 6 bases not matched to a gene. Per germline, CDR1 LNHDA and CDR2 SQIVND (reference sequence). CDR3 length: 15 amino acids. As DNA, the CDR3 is TGTGCCAGTAGTATGGGACTAGCAGTCGGCAATGAGCAGTTCTTC. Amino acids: CASSMGLAVGNEQFF.

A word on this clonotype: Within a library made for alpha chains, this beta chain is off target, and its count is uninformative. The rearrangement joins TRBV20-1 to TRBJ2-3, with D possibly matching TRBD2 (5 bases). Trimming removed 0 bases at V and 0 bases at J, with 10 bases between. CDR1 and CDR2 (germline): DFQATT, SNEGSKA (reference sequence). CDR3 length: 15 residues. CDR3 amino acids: CSARESSGSTDTQYF. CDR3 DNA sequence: TGCAGTGCTAGAGAATCGTCGGGGAGCACAGATACGCAGTATTTT.

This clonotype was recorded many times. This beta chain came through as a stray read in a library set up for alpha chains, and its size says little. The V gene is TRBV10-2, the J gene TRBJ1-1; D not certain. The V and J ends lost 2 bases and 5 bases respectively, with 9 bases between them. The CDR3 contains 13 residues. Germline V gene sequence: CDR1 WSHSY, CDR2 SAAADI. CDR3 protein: CASSENLGTEAFF. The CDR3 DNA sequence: TGCGCCAGCAGTGAGAATCTGGGGACTGAAGCTTTCTTT.

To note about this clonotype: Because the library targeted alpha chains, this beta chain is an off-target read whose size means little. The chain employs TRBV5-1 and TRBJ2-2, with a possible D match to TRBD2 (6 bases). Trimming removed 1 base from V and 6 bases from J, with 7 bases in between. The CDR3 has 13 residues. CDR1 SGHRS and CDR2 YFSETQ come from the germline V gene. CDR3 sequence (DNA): TGCGCCAGCAGCTTGCCGGGGGCCGGGGAGCTGTTTTTT. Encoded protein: CASSLPGAGELFF.

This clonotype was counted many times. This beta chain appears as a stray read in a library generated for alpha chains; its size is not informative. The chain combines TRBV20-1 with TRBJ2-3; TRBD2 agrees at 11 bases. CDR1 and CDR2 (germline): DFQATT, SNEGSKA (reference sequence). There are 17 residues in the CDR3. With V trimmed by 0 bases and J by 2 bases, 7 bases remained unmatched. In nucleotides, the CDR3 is TGCAGTGCTAGAGACGGGAGACTAGCGGGGTTCACAGATACGCAGTATTTT. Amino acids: CSARDGRLAGFTDTQYF.

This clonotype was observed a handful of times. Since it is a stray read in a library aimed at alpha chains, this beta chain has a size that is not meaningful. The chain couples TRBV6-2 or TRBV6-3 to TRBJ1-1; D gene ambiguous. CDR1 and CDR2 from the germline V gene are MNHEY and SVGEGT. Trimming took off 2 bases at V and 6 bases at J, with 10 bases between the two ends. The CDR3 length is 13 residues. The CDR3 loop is CASSYGTIAEAFF. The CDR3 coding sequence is TGTGCCAGCAGTTACGGAACAATCGCTGAAGCTTTCTTT.

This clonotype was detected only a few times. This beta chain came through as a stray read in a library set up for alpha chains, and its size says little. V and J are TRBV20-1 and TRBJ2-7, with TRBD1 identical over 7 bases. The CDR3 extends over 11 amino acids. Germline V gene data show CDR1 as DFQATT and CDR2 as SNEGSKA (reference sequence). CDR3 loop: CRADRAYEQYF. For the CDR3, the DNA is TGCAGGGCTGACAGGGCCTACGAGCAGTACTTC.

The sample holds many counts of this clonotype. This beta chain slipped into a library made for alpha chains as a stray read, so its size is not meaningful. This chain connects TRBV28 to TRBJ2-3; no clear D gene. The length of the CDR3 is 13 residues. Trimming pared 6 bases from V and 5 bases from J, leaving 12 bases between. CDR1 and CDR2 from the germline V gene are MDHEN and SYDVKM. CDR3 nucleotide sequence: TGTGCCAGCAGCCTAAACTGGGGAGATACGCAGTATTTT. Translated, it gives CASSLNWGDTQYF.